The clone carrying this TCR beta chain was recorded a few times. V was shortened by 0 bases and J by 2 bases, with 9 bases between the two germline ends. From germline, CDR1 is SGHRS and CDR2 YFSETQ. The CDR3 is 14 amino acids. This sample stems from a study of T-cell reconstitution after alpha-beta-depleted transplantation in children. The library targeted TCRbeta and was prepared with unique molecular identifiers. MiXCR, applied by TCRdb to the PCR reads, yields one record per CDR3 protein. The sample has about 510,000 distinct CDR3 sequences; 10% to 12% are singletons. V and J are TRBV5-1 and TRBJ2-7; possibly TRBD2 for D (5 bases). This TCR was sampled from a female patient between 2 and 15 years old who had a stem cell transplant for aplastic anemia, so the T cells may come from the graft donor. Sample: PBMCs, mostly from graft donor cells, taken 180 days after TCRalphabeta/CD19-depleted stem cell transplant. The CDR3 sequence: CASSLERNAYEQYF. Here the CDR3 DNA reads TGCGCCAGCAGCTTGGAGCGGAATGCCTACGAGCAGTACTTC.